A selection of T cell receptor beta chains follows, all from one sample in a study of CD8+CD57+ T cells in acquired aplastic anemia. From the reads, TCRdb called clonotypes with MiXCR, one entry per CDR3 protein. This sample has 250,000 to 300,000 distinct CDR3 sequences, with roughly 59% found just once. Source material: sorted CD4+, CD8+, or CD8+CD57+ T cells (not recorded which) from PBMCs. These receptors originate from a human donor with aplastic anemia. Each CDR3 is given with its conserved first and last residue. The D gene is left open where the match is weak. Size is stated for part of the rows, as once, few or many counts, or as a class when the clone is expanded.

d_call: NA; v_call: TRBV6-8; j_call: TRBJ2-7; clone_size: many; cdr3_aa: CASSYSTYEQYF; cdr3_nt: TGTGCCAGCAGTTACTCGACTTACGAGCAGTACTTC
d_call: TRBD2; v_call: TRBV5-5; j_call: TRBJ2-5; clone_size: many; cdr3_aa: CASSLSYTGGGSYQETQYF; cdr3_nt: TGTGCCAGCAGCTTGTCCTACACGGGGGGAGGGTCGTACCAAGAGACCCAGTACTTC
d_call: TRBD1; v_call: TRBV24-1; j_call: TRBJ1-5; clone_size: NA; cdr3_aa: CATSDRYVEGAPRQPQHF; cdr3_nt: TGTGCCACCAGTGATAGGTATGTCGAGGGGGCGCCTCGACAGCCCCAGCATTTT
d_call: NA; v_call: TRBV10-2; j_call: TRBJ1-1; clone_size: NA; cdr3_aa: CASSERQQNTEAFF; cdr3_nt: TGCGCCAGCAGTGAGAGGCAGCAGAACACTGAAGCTTTCTTT
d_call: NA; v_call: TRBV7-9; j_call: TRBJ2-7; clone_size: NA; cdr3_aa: CASSYVQNEQYF; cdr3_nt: TGTGCCAGCAGCTACGTACAGAACGAGCAGTACTTC
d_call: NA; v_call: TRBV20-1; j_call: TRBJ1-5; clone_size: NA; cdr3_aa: CSAEESGGSDQPQHF; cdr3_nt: TGCAGTGCTGAAGAAAGCGGGGGGTCGGACCAGCCCCAGCATTTT
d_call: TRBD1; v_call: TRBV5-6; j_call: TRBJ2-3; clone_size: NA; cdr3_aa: CASRLGTGGRNTQYF; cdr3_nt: TGTGCCAGCAGGCTGGGAACAGGGGGGCGCAATACGCAGTATTTT
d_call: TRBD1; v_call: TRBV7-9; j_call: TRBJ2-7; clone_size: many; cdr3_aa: CASSEPGGGTQTYEQYF; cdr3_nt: TGTGCCAGCAGCGAACCAGGGGGCGGGACTCAAACCTACGAGCAGTACTTC
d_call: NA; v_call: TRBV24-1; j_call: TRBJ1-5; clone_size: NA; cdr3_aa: CATGFQGSNQPQHF; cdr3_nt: TGTGCCACCGGGTTTCAGGGCAGCAATCAGCCCCAGCATTTT
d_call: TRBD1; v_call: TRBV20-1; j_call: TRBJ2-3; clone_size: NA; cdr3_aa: CSSRTPGGGTDTQYF; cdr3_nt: TGCAGTAGTCGGACCCCAGGGGGAGGCACAGATACGCAGTATTTT
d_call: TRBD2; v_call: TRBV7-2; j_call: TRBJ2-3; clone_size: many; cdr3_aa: CASSLGGRAPDTQYF; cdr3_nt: TGTGCCAGCAGCTTAGGCGGGAGGGCCCCGGATACGCAGTATTTT
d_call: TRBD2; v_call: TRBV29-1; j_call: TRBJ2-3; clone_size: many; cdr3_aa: CSVEGGDSTDTQYF; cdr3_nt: TGCAGCGTTGAGGGGGGGGACAGCACAGATACGCAGTATTTT
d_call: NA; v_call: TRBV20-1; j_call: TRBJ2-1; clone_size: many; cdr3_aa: CSAIALRGKDEQFF; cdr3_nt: TGCAGTGCTATAGCTTTGAGGGGGAAGGATGAGCAGTTCTTC
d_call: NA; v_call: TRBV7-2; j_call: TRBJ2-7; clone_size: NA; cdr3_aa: CASSLARAAYEQYF; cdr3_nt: TGTGCCAGCAGCTTAGCGCGTGCCGCCTACGAGCAGTACTTC
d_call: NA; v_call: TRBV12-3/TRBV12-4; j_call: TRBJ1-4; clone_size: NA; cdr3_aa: CASADFNEKLFF; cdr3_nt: TGTGCCAGCGCCGACTTTAATGAAAAACTGTTTTTT
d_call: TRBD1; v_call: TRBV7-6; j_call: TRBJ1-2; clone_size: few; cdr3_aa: CASSGDRGSGYTF; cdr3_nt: TGTGCCAGCAGCGGGGACAGGGGTTCTGGCTACACCTTC
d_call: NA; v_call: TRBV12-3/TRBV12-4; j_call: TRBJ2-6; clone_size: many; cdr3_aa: CASSQGGPNVLTF; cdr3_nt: TGTGCCAGCAGCCAGGGGGGCCCCAACGTCCTGACTTTC
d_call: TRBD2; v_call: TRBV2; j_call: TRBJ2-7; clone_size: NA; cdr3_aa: CASGRAGYEQYF; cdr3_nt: TGTGCCAGCGGGAGGGCCGGGTACGAGCAGTACTTC
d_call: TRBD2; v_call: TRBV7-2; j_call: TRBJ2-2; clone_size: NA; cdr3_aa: CASRRTSGTRTGELFF; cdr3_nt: TGTGCCAGCAGACGGACTAGCGGGACGCGGACCGGGGAGCTGTTTTTT
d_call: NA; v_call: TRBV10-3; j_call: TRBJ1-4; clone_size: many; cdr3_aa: CAISESTEKLFF; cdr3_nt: TGTGCCATCAGTGAGTCGACTGAAAAACTGTTTTTT
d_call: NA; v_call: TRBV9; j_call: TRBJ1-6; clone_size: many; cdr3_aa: CASSVEGSNSPLHF; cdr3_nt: TGTGCCAGCAGCGTCGAAGGATCTAATTCACCCCTCCACTTT
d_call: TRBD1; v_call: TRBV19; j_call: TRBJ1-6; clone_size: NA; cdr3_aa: CASSIGQGENSPLHF; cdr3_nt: TGTGCCAGTAGTATAGGACAGGGGGAGAATTCACCCCTCCACTTT
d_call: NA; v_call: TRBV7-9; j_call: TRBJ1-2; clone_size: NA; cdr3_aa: CASHRGQF; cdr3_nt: TGTGCCAGCCACAGAGGACAGTTC
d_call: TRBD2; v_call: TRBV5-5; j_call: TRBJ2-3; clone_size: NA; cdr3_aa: CASSSTSSRFDTQYF; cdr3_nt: TGTGCCAGCAGCTCGACTAGCTCTCGATTTGATACGCAGTATTTT
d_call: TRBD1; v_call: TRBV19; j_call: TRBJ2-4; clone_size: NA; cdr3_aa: CASSLGQGQPQSYF; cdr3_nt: TGTGCCAGTAGCCTGGGGCAGGGACAGCCTCAAAGTTACTTC
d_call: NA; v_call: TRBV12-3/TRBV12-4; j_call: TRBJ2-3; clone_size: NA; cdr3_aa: CASTPGRGATDTQYF; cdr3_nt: TGTGCCAGCACCCCAGGCAGGGGAGCCACAGATACGCAGTATTTT
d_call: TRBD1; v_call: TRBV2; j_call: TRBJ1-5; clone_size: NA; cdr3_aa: CASSGGTGGIQPQHF; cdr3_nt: TGTGCCAGCAGCGGCGGGACAGGGGGCATTCAGCCCCAGCATTTT
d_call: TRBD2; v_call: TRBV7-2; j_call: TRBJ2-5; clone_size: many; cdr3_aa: CASSLGGTSGQETQYF; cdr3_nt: TGTGCCAGCAGCTTAGGGGGGACTAGCGGACAAGAGACCCAGTACTTC
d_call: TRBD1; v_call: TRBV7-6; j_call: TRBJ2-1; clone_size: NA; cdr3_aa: CASSGKTGYNEQFF; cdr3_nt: TGTGCCAGCAGCGGAAAGACAGGGTACAATGAGCAGTTCTTC
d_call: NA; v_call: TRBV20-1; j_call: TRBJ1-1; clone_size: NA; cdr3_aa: CSARTSGAEAFF; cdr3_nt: TGCAGTGCTAGGACTAGCGGGGCTGAAGCTTTCTTT
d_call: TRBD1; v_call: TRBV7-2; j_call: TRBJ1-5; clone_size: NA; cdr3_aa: CASSLGGQGLDQPQHF; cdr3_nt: TGTGCCAGCAGCTTGGGGGGACAGGGGCTAGATCAGCCCCAGCATTTT
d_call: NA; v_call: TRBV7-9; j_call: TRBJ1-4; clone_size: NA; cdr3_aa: CASSLEDENGKLFF; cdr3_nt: TGTGCCAGCAGCTTAGAGGATGAAAATGGAAAACTGTTTTTT
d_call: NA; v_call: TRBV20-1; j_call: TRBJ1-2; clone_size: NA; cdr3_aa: CSARIDANYGYTF; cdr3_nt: TGCAGTGCTAGAATCGATGCTAACTATGGCTACACCTTC
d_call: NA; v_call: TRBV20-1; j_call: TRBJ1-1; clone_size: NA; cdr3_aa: CSAIKGGNTEAFF; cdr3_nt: TGCAGTGCTATTAAAGGGGGGAACACTGAAGCTTTCTTT
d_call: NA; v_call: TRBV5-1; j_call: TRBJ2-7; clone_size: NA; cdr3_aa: CASSLAALEEQYF; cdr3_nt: TGTGCCAGCAGCTTGGCCGCGTTGGAAGAGCAGTACTTC
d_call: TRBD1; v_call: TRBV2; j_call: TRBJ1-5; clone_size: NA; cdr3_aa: CASSAGTGTNQPQHF; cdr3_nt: TGTGCCAGCAGTGCCGGGACAGGTACCAATCAGCCCCAGCATTTT
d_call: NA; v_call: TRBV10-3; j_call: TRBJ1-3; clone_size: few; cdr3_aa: CAISEAEGRGSRNTIYF; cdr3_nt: TGTGCCATCAGTGAAGCGGAGGGTCGGGGGAGTCGGAACACCATATATTTT
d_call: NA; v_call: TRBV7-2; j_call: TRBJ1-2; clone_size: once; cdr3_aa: CANSLAAAGSYFSYGYTF; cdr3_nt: TGTGCCAACAGCTTAGCTGCGGCAGGGTCCTATTTTTCCTACGGCTACACCTTC
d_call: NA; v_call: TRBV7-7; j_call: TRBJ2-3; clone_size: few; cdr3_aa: CASSLDGDTDTQYF; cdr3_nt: TGTGCTAGCAGCTTGGACGGAGACACAGATACGCAGTATTTT
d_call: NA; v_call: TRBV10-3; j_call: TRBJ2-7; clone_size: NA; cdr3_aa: CAISRTAYEQYF; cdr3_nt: TGTGCCATCAGTCGGACGGCTTACGAGCAGTACTTC
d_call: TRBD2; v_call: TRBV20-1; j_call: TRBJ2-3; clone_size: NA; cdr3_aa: CSARGTTSSTDTQYF; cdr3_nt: TGCAGTGCTCGTGGGACTACCTCTAGCACAGATACGCAGTATTTT
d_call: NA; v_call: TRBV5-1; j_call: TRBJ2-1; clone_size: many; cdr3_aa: CATHRGDLSYNEQFF; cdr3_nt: TGCGCCACCCACCGAGGCGACCTCTCCTACAATGAGCAGTTCTTC
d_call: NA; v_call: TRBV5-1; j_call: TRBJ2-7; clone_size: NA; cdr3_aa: CASSSRGRGASYEQYF; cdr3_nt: TGTGCCAGCAGCTCACGGGGACGGGGGGCCTCCTACGAGCAGTACTTC
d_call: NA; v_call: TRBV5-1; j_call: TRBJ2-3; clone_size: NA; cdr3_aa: CASSATVGTAENTQYF; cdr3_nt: TGCGCCAGCAGCGCCACGGTTGGGACCGCGGAGAATACGCAGTATTTT
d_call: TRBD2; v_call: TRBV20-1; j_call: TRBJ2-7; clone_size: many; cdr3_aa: CSARGTSGSMSEQYF; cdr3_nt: TGCAGTGCTAGAGGGACTAGCGGGAGTATGTCCGAGCAGTACTTC
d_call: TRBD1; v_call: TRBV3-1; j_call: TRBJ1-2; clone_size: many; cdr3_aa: CASSHRQGNYGYTF; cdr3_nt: TGTGCCAGCAGCCATCGACAGGGAAACTATGGCTACACCTTC